A selection of T cell receptor beta chains follows, all from one sample in a study of blood T cell repertoires in COVID-19. The method was immunoSEQ multiplex PCR; TCRdb's version includes in-frame clones alone and lacks a portion of them. The repertoire holds under 300,000 clones, with 85% to 90% as singletons. Sequencing was done on a sample of PBMCs or T cells enriched from blood (not recorded which). The receptors derive from a woman under 30 who had recovered from COVID-19. Each CDR3 is given with its conserved first and last residue. Each record gives: V gene, J gene, clone size, CDR3 protein. Clone size is given for some rows only: seen once, a few or many times, or a class if the clone is expanded.

TRBV18,TRBJ1-2,-,CASSPVLQALNYGYTF
TRBV2,TRBJ1-3,-,CASSEPSSNTIYF
TRBV7-3,TRBJ2-1,-,CASSSSGVYNEQFF
TRBV5-1,TRBJ1-4,-,CASSLAGTNEKLFF
TRBV4-1,TRBJ2-1,-,CASSPTSSGGINEQFF
TRBV7-3,TRBJ2-5,-,CASSSNPDSMSETQYF
TRBV2,TRBJ2-5,-,CASSSGGQGETQYF
TRBV28,TRBJ2-2,-,CASSPLSGGNTGELFF
TRBV10-3,TRBJ2-5,-,CAISSGQGQETQYF
TRBV10-2,TRBJ1-3,few,CASSEQQGWAGNTIYF
TRBV6-1,TRBJ1-5,-,CASSAGTGDSGQPQHF
TRBV5-1,TRBJ2-3,-,CASRPSSTDTQYF
TRBV5-1,TRBJ2-5,once,CASRRGSGETQYF
TRBV5-4,TRBJ1-5,once,CASSFGQGYDLPQHF
TRBV11-2,TRBJ1-1,-,CASSLVGGRGTEAFF
TRBV28,TRBJ1-2,-,CASRRQGAYGYGYTF
TRBV27,TRBJ2-1,once,CASIYRGTSMNEQFF
TRBV2,TRBJ2-1,-,CASSQNRQGVRNEQFF
TRBV6-5,TRBJ1-4,-,CASQTEWGEKLFF
TRBV19,TRBJ1-1,-,CASSISPREGSQAFF
TRBV29-1,TRBJ1-2,-,CSAGTGEEGSGYTF
TRBV5-1,TRBJ1-1,-,CASSLEPRQPNTEAFF
TRBV5-1,TRBJ2-1,-,CASSLATGGLDNEQFF
TRBV27,TRBJ1-2,-,CASSLSRRPDGGYTF
TRBV10-1,TRBJ2-1,-,CASSDPGGYNEQFF
TRBV25-1,TRBJ2-5,-,CASSEGLPFQETQYF
TRBV5-1,TRBJ1-1,-,CASSLIPPGQTNTEAFF
TRBV6-5,TRBJ1-2,-,CASSSGHDYTF
TRBV9,TRBJ2-7,-,CASSVGQGGYEQYF
TRBV29-1,TRBJ1-2,-,CSVRQFGYGYTF
TRBV4-1,TRBJ2-7,-,CASSQADREQYF
TRBV6-5,TRBJ1-3,few,CASTWDRSDGNTIYF
TRBV19,TRBJ1-6,-,CACEQGARNSPLHF
TRBV5-8,TRBJ2-7,once,CASSLAGTGSYEQYF
TRBV10-1,TRBJ2-1,-,CASSFPSGEQFF
TRBV28,TRBJ1-2,-,CASTSGQGGGYTF
TRBV7-8,TRBJ1-1,-,CASSLVGRLMTNTEAFF
TRBV19,TRBJ2-7,-,CASSIDRSSSYEQYF
TRBV7-9,TRBJ2-5,-,CASSRQGGETQYF
TRBV6-5,TRBJ1-2,few,CASRTPGRAGYGYTF
TRBV4-1,TRBJ1-4,-,CASSQAPNEKLFF
TRBV5-4,TRBJ2-7,-,CASSETSGGSYEQYF
TRBV30,TRBJ2-5,-,CAGGAKETQYF
TRBV28,TRBJ1-3,once,CASSSGTISGNTIYF
TRBV15,TRBJ1-5,-,CATSRRGQLYSNQPQHF